Presented here are 2 T cell receptor delta chains from one specimen sequenced in a study of gamma-delta chains in newborns, infants, children. TCRdb reanalysed the reads via CATT. The sample has several thousand delta-chain clones; 2% to 2.5% are singletons. Sequenced material: blood. The receptor set was obtained from a child who was a newborn, infant or young child, either healthy, febrile or measles-vaccinated (not recorded which).

This clone has a handful of counts. The chain combines TRDV2 with TRDJ3, with a possible D match to TRDD3 (5 bases). CDR3 length equals 19 residues. The germline V and J ends were trimmed by 0 bases and 0 bases, with 14 bases remaining between them. The V gene's germline CDR1 is GEAIGNYY and CDR2 EKD. The CDR3 DNA sequence: TGTGCCTGTGACACCCCCGCATACGCAAACTCCTGGGACACCCGACAGATGTTTTTC. It translates to CACDTPAYANSWDTRQMFF.

Concerning this clone itself: A read error is likely here: a far larger clone is one base away. This CDR3 is also generated by other DNA sequences in the sample. The J gene is TRDJ3, the V gene TRAV29/DV5; a possible D gene is TRDD3 (6 bases). Per the germline V gene, CDR1 is NSMFDY and CDR2 is ISSIKDK. The CDR3 has 21 amino acids. In nucleotides, the CDR3 is TGTGCAGCAAGCGCGGGAATTGGATGGGGGTTAAGCTCCTGGGATACCCGACAGATGTTTTTC. It specifies CAASAGIGWGLSSWDTRQMFF.